These T cell receptor beta chains were read from a single sample in a study of OX40 agonist ivuxolimab in advanced cancers. Some clones are missing from TCRdb's copy, which holds only in-frame ones; the method was immunoSEQ multiplex PCR. The data show about 71,000 clones, 65% to 85% seen once. Here the sequenced sample was CD4+ or CD8+ T cells sorted from blood, taken in a trial of the OX40 agonist ivuxolimab. These TCRs come from an adult with an advanced solid tumor such as melanoma, head and neck, liver or kidney cancer. Each CDR3 is given with its conserved first and last residue. Fields, in order: D gene, J gene, V gene, clone size, CDR3 DNA, CDR3 protein. D genes are given only for firm matches. Some rows have no size entry. The others give once, few or many, or a class for an expanded clone.

-	TRBJ2-6	TRBV19	-	TGTGCCAGTAGTGGTGGGGCCTCTGGGGCCAACGTCCTGACTTTC	CASSGGASGANVLTF
TRBD1	TRBJ2-7	TRBV6-6	-	TGTGCCAGCAGTTACGACAGGGACTACGAGCAGTACTTC	CASSYDRDYEQYF
-	TRBJ1-1	TRBV6-5	-	TGTGCCAGCAGTTACTCGGGCAGGGTTACTGAAGCTTTCTTT	CASSYSGRVTEAFF
-	TRBJ1-1	TRBV28	-	TGTGCCAGCAGTTTCAGTGACACTGAAGCTTTCTTT	CASSFSDTEAFF
-	TRBJ2-3	TRBV19	-	TGTGCCAGTAGTATAATAGGGGATACGCAGTATTTT	CASSIIGDTQYF
TRBD1	TRBJ1-2	TRBV7-3	-	TGTGCCAGCAGCTCGGGGACAGGGAGGTATGGCTACACCTTC	CASSSGTGRYGYTF
-	TRBJ1-3	TRBV28	-	TGTGCCAGCAGTCTTCTAGGTAATGGAAACACCATATATTTT	CASSLLGNGNTIYF
-	TRBJ2-7	TRBV15	-	TGTGCCACCAGCAGGGGGACTGCTACCCACGAGCAGTACTTC	CATSRGTATHEQYF
-	TRBJ1-2	TRBV6-1	-	TGTGCCAGCATTAGAAGGACGGTAGTCTATGGCTACACCTTC	CASIRRTVVYGYTF
-	TRBJ1-5	TRBV7-2	-	TGTGCCAGCAGCTTTACAGGGCCTAATTTCAATCAGCCCCAGCATTTT	CASSFTGPNFNQPQHF
TRBD2	TRBJ2-7	TRBV29-1	-	TGCAGCGTTGAAGAACTAGCGGGAGGCAAGTACTTC	CSVEELAGGKYF
-	TRBJ2-2	TRBV4-3	-	TGCGCCAGCAGCCAAGATCGGGGCACCGGGGAGCTGTTTTTT	CASSQDRGTGELFF
TRBD1	TRBJ1-4	TRBV6-5	-	TGTGCCAGCAGCCTCGGACAGGATTCTAATGAAAAACTGTTTTTT	CASSLGQDSNEKLFF
-	TRBJ1-1	TRBV18	-	TGTGCCAGCTCACCACGGGGTCGGAACACTGAAGCTTTCTTT	CASSPRGRNTEAFF
-	TRBJ1-6	TRBV7-8	-	TGTGCCAGCAGCTTTGTTCGGGAAAAGGAATCACCCCTCCACTTT	CASSFVREKESPLHF
-	TRBJ2-5	TRBV5-1	few	TGCGCCAGCAGCTTGGGGGCGCGGGGGATGGGGGCCCAAGAGACCCAGTACTTC	CASSLGARGMGAQETQYF
-	TRBJ2-7	TRBV10-3	-	TGTGCCATCAGTCCAGGGAACCCCTACGAGCAGTACTTC	CAISPGNPYEQYF
TRBD2	TRBJ2-3	TRBV6-5	-	TGTGCCAGCAGTTACCTAGCGGGGCCTAGCACAGATACGCAGTATTTT	CASSYLAGPSTDTQYF
TRBD1	TRBJ2-7	TRBV9	-	TGTGCCAGCAGCCAAGGACAGGGGAAAACAGAGCAGTACTTC	CASSQGQGKTEQYF
TRBD2	TRBJ2-7	TRBV9	once	TGTGCCAGCAGCGGTAGCGGGGGAGCCTACGAGCAGTACTTC	CASSGSGGAYEQYF
-	TRBJ2-5	TRBV6-1	-	TGTGCCAGCACCCGGAATTTGTACCAAGAGACCCAGTACTTC	CASTRNLYQETQYF
TRBD2	TRBJ2-7	TRBV19	-	TGTGCCAGCCAATTTAGCGGGTCCTACGAGCAGTACTTC	CASQFSGSYEQYF
-	TRBJ2-7	TRBV18	-	TGTGCCAGCTCACCAGGGCCAGGGAGGTACTACGAGCAGTACTTC	CASSPGPGRYYEQYF
TRBD1	TRBJ1-2	TRBV5-1	-	TGCGCCAGCAGCTTAGGACAGGGCCAAAATGGCTACACCTTC	CASSLGQGQNGYTF
TRBD2	TRBJ2-4	TRBV7-2	-	TGTGCCAGCAGCTTAGAGGGGACTAGCCCCAAAAACATTCAGTACTTC	CASSLEGTSPKNIQYF
TRBD1	TRBJ2-3	TRBV29-1	-	TGCAGCGTGGCGGCGACAGGGTCCGATACGCAGTATTTT	CSVAATGSDTQYF
-	TRBJ1-5	TRBV5-4	-	TGTGCCAGCAGCTTTGGGGGGGCAAATCAGCCCCAGCATTTT	CASSFGGANQPQHF
TRBD1	TRBJ2-3	TRBV6-6	-	TGTGCCAGCAGCACCGGGACAGGTGTATACGCAGATACGCAGTATTTT	CASSTGTGVYADTQYF
-	TRBJ1-1	TRBV5-4	-	TGTGCCAGCAGACCAGGGGTCGCGAACACTGAAGCTTTCTTT	CASRPGVANTEAFF
TRBD1	TRBJ2-7	TRBV7-6	-	TGTGCCAGCACCCCACGACAGGGGATTTCACACGAGCAGTACTTC	CASTPRQGISHEQYF
TRBD2	TRBJ2-7	TRBV5-3	-	TGTGCCAGAAGCTTGGGACTAGCCCTCGCCTACGAGCAGTACTTC	CARSLGLALAYEQYF
-	TRBJ2-2	TRBV19	-	TGTGCCAGTAGTCCCAGGAACACCGGGGAGCTGTTTTTT	CASSPRNTGELFF
-	TRBJ1-2	TRBV6-1	-	TGTGCCAGCAGTCCCCCCGGCTACACCTTC	CASSPPGYTF
-	TRBJ1-2	TRBV7-9	-	TGTGCCATAACCGGACCGACAAACTATGGCTACACCTTC	CAITGPTNYGYTF
-	TRBJ2-7	TRBV7-3	-	TGTGCCAGCAGCCCCCACGAAGGGGAGCAGTACTTC	CASSPHEGEQYF
-	TRBJ2-1	TRBV7-2	-	TGTGCCAGCAGCTTAGGTAGGGATCAGGGGGGGCAGTTCTTC	CASSLGRDQGGQFF
-	TRBJ2-2	TRBV7-2	-	TGTGCCAGCAGCTTACATTACGGGGAGCTGTTTTTT	CASSLHYGELFF
-	TRBJ2-2	TRBV5-1	-	TGCGCCAGCAACCCGGGGATGACCCTTGGCGGGGAGCTGTTTTTT	CASNPGMTLGGELFF
-	TRBJ1-6	TRBV2	-	TGTGCCAGCAGTGGGAGGGAGGTTGTAAGTTCACCCCTCCACTTT	CASSGREVVSSPLHF
-	TRBJ1-3	TRBV7-8	-	TGTGCCAGCAGCTTACGACAGACCGGGGCGGGTGGAAACACCATATATTTT	CASSLRQTGAGGNTIYF
-	TRBJ1-1	TRBV27	-	TGTGCCAGCAGCCGACGGGAAAACACTGAAGCTTTCTTT	CASSRRENTEAFF
TRBD1	TRBJ2-7	TRBV27	-	TGTGCCAGCAGTCCGGGGGACAGGGCAATACGGCAGTACTTC	CASSPGDRAIRQYF